This TCR beta chain comes out of a study of blood T cell repertoires in COVID-19. Study background: Material from acute and convalescent COVID-19 was sourced from the United States, Italy and Spain. In each case, the material was cDNA or gDNA derived from T cells, B-cell-depleted T cells, or PBMCs.

V dropped 1 base and J dropped 3 bases, with 10 bases sitting between them. CDR3 length: 15 residues. Germline V lookup: CDR1 SGHTA, CDR2 FQGNSA. This clone turned up a few times. Authors' methods: Scientists estimated how many nucleated cells there were by amplifying reference gene primers. Using immunoSEQ multiplex PCR, the repertoire was profiled, and TCRdb retains in-frame clones only, with some absent. V, J and clone size reflect that table, while D and trimming were determined from the DNA. In the table there are roughly 150,000 clones, roughly 83% of which are singletons. The sequenced sample consisted of peripheral blood. V is TRBV7-2 and J is TRBJ1-5; D is unresolved. This receptor was identified in a woman aged 80 or over with active or convalescent COVID-19. CDR3 DNA: TGTGCCAGCAGCTTAGACTCCGGGGACAATCAGCCCCAGCATTTT. This codes for CASSLDSGDNQPQHF.